This T cell receptor (beta chain) was retrieved from a study of T cell repertoires in ileal Crohn's disease. At the level of the study: Every patient was operated on for stricturing (about 60%) or penetrating (approximately 40%) complications.

As to time point: neoterminal ileum biopsy at postoperative endoscopy, about 6 months after surgery. In regard to this clone: Its antigen is as yet unknown.

The CDR3 runs to 13 residues. Germline CDR1 is SGHDN and CDR2 is FVKESK. V lost 3 bases and J lost 7, with 12 bases in between. Findings and caveats of the study: Active smokers at surgery had more clonal expansions than non-smokers. Endoscopy was done a median approximately seven months after surgery. Endoscopic recurrence occurred in every patient whose clonality exceeded 26.8%.

Here immunoSEQ multiplex PCR was the method, and the copy in TCRdb shows in-frame clones only, minus some. The repertoire has over 10,000 clones, over 60% of them found once; the top ten carry roughly 8.6%. This receptor was obtained from an adult with Crohn's disease. The rearrangement joins TRBV14 to TRBJ1-2; possibly TRBD1 for D (5 bases). The sample taken for sequencing was ileal tissue. CDR3 in amino acids: CASSQGVGGGYTF. CDR3 in DNA: TGTGCCAGCAGCCAGGGAGTCGGGGGTGGCTACACCTTC.